This TCR beta chain was recovered during a study of blood T cell repertoires in COVID-19. Sequenced by immunoSEQ multiplex PCR; TCRdb stores in-frame clones only, minus some. Here the sample spans over 350,000 clones, approximately 88% being singletons. Trimming removed 1 base from V and 3 bases from J; junction bases left unmatched: 4. The V gene's germline CDR1 is LNHNV and CDR2 YYDKDF (reference sequence). CDR3 size: 15 residues. Residents of about 25 US areas, aged about 18 to 95 years, made up the participants. The sample comprised PBMCs or T cells enriched from blood (not recorded which). V is TRBV15 and J is TRBJ2-7, with TRBD1 identical over 9 bases. The sequence was collected from a woman younger than 45 with acute COVID-19. DNA for the CDR3: TGTGCCACCAGCAGAGTCCGGGACAGGGACTACGAGCAGTACTTC. Its translation is CATSRVRDRDYEQYF.